This T cell receptor (beta chain) was obtained from a study of shared clonotypes between healthy human individuals. Negatively enriched CD4+ T cells were divided by CD45RA into naive and memory. The study's findings and limits: Researchers found naive subsets generally carried larger estimated richness than memory subsets. Clonotypes not shared had lower generation probabilities than those common to all four donors.

Per the germline V gene, CDR1 is MNHNY and CDR2 is SVGAGI (reference sequence). The CDR3 covers 15 residues. V lost 4 bases and J lost 13, with 23 bases in between. For sorted subsets, approximately 180 ng DNA per replicate equaled around 28,000 T cell genomes. Produced via immunoSEQ multiplex PCR; TCRdb's table is partial and in-frame only. Of 2 million to 2.5 million clones in the sample, 80% to 95% were seen once. A word on this clone: Its antigen is not known.

The sample consisted of naive CD4+ T cells from PBMCs. Noted subset: CD45RA+ positively selected. This TCR was recovered from a man aged 18 to 29 in good health. Some clones in this sample may be carry-over from other donors' samples. The gene calls are TRBV6-6 and TRBJ2-1; TRBD2 might be the D (6 bases). CDR3 nucleotide sequence: TGTGCCAGCAGTTCCTTTAGAGTGGAGGGTCGCAACCAGTTCTTC. Encoded protein: CASSSFRVEGRNQFF.